The 3 T cell receptor beta chains below come from one sample, sequenced in a study of blood T cell dynamics during melanoma immunotherapy. As for time point: pre-treatment baseline. Assay: immunoSEQ multiplex PCR; the TCRdb copy retains only in-frame clones and omits some. The sample contains some 14,000 clones, about 91% of which appear only once. The sequences come from effector memory CD8+ T cells from blood, collected from a patient treated with checkpoint blockade. All receptors derive from a human donor with melanoma.

The V call is TRBV4-1, the J call TRBJ2-7; D uncertain. CDR1 is MGHRA and CDR2 is YSYEKL in the germline V gene. The germline V and J ends were trimmed by 0 bases and 0 bases, with 12 bases remaining between them. This CDR3 is built from 16 residues. This CDR3 is CASSQESRVSSYEQYF. DNA for the CDR3: TGCGCCAGCAGCCAAGAAAGTAGGGTGAGCTCCTACGAGCAGTACTTC.

This chain links TRBV29-1 with TRBJ1-3; D is unresolved. CDR3 length: 14 amino acids. V was shortened by 6 bases and J by 4 bases, with 16 bases between the two germline ends. Germline V gene data show CDR1 as SQVTM and CDR2 as ANQGSEA. Written as DNA, the CDR3 is TGCAGCGTGGTAGAAACACCCCAAGGAAACACCATATATTTT. As protein: CSVVETPQGNTIYF.

J is TRBJ2-4 and V is TRBV28; D not resolved. V lost 5 bases to trimming and J lost 0 bases, with 14 bases between them. The CDR3 runs 16 residues. Germline CDR1 and CDR2: MDHEN and SYDVKM. The CDR3: CASSTTATLAKNIQYF. CDR3 DNA: TGTGCCAGCAGTACAACAGCGACACTAGCCAAAAACATTCAGTACTTC.